This T cell receptor (beta chain) stems from a study of blood T cells in healthy people across ages. Study-wide findings and caveats: Higher diversity and more naive CD4+ cells were features of long-lived donors, compared to aged donors.

This clonotype was picked up a small number of times. Its antigen is still unknown. Germline assignment: CDR1 DFQATT and CDR2 SNEGSKA (reference sequence). Trimming removed 0 bases from V and 6 bases from J, with 19 bases in between. This CDR3 has 16 amino acids. Primers used in a second PCR of roughly 6 to 11 cycles were a sample-barcoded 5' primer and a J-beta primer mix. TCRdb recomputed calls from the 5' RACE reads with MiXCR, one row per CDR3 protein. The sample includes 1.5 million to 2 million distinct CDR3 sequences, 28% seen only once; the top ten take over 7%. The chain combines TRBV20-1 with TRBJ2-3; D unresolved. The sequenced material came from blood. This clonotype was obtained from a woman younger than 45 in good health. DNA for the CDR3: TGCAGTGCTAGAGATCCGCCATCGGGCCTCCGGGATACGCAGTATTTT. Its protein is CSARDPPSGLRDTQYF.